This T cell receptor (beta chain) was retrieved from a study of shared clonotypes between healthy human individuals. The donor cohort consisted entirely of Caucasian adults residing in Nashville, Tennessee. The CDR3 loop spans 13 amino acids. The V gene's germline CDR1 is MDHEN and CDR2 SYDVKM. Trimming cost V 6 bases and J 0 bases, with 6 bases left between them. A note on this clone: Its antigen is currently unknown. The identical CDR3 is also encoded by other nucleotide sequences in the sample.

Generated by immunoSEQ multiplex PCR, the TCRdb table keeps only in-frame clones and is missing some. Of about 1,500,000 clones listed, more than 95% are singletons. Study observations and caveats: About 5% of naive CD4 clonotypes were shared across a few donors.

The V gene is TRBV28, the J gene TRBJ1-3; D uncertain. What was sequenced was naive CD4+ T cells sorted from blood. Subset described: CD45RA+ positively selected. The sequence was obtained from a man aged 25 to 40 in good health. The CDR3, as DNA: TGTGCCAGCAGACAGTCCTCTGGAAACACCATATATTTT. Its protein is CASRQSSGNTIYF.